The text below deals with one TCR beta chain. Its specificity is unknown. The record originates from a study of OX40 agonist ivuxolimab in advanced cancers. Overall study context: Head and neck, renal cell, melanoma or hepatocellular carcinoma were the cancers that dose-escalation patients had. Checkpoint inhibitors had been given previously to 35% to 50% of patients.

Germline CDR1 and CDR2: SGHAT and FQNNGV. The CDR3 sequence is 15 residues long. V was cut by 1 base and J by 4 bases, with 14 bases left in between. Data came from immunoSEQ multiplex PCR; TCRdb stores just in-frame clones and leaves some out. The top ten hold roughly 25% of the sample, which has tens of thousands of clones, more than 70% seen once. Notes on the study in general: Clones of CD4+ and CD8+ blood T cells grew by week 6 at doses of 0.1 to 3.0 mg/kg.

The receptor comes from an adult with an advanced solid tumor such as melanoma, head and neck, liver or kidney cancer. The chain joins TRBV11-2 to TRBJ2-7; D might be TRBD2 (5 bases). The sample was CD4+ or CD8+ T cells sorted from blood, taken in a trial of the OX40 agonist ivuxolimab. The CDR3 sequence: CASSLARDPIYEQYF. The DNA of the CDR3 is TGTGCCAGCAGCTTAGCCCGGGATCCAATATACGAGCAGTACTTC.